This TCR beta chain appears in the sequencing data of a study of PD-L1 blockade in urothelial cancer. Worth noting for this clone: Antigen unknown.

The assay was immunoSEQ multiplex PCR, and TCRdb's table has in-frame clones only and misses some. This sample has approximately 20,000 clones, with about 90% found just once. The study, taken as a whole, reports: Durable-benefit patients showed greater tumor-associated blood clone expansion at 3 weeks.

CDR3 length equals 15 residues. The germline CDR1 and CDR2 sequences are MDHEN and SYDVKM. The V end lost 5 bases, the J end lost 5 bases, and 18 bases lay between the germline ends. Sequencing used PBMCs, obtained around atezolizumab (anti-PD-L1) treatment. The source of this sequence is a woman aged 60-75 years with urothelial cancer. The V call is TRBV28, the J call TRBJ1-1; D not certain. This CDR3 reads CASSARPRGGTEAFF. The CDR3 nucleotides are TGTGCCAGCAGTGCCCGACCCAGAGGTGGGACTGAAGCTTTCTTT.